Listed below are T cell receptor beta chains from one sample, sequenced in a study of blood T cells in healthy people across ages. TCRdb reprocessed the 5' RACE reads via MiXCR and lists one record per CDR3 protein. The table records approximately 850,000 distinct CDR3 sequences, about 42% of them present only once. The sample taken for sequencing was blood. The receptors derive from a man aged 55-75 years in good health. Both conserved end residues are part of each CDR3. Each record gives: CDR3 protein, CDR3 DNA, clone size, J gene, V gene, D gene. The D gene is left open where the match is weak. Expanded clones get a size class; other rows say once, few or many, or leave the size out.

cdr3_aa: CASSQEPRGQYNEQFF
cdr3_nt: TGCGCCAGCAGCCAAGAGCCCCGGGGCCAGTACAATGAGCAGTTCTTC
clone_size: -
j_call: TRBJ2-1
v_call: TRBV4-3
d_call: -

cdr3_aa: CASSLDSRANTEAFF
cdr3_nt: TGTGCCAGCAGTTTAGATAGCAGGGCGAACACTGAGGCTTTCTTT
clone_size: -
j_call: TRBJ1-1
v_call: TRBV12-3/TRBV12-4
d_call: -

cdr3_aa: CASSEWGGTEAFF
cdr3_nt: TGCGCCAGCAGTGAGTGGGGGGGCACTGAAGCTTTCTTT
clone_size: -
j_call: TRBJ1-1
v_call: TRBV10-2
d_call: -

cdr3_aa: CASSEWASSYNEQFF
cdr3_nt: TGTGCCAGCAGCGAGTGGGCTAGCTCCTACAATGAGCAGTTCTTC
clone_size: few
j_call: TRBJ2-1
v_call: TRBV3-1
d_call: -

cdr3_aa: CASSQGGGRGWDTGELFF
cdr3_nt: TGCGCCAGCAGCCAAGGAGGCGGGCGAGGCTGGGACACCGGGGAGCTGTTTTTT
clone_size: -
j_call: TRBJ2-2
v_call: TRBV4-3
d_call: -

cdr3_aa: CSVATPSAFF
cdr3_nt: TGCAGTGTCGCGACACCGTCGGCTTTCTTT
clone_size: -
j_call: TRBJ1-1
v_call: TRBV20-1
d_call: -

cdr3_aa: CASSPGAFVYGYTF
cdr3_nt: TGTGCCAGCAGCCCGGGGGCGTTTGTTTATGGCTACACCTTC
clone_size: -
j_call: TRBJ1-2
v_call: TRBV2
d_call: -

cdr3_aa: CAWSPGQMSYEQYF
cdr3_nt: TGTGCCTGGAGCCCGGGACAGATGTCCTACGAGCAGTACTTC
clone_size: -
j_call: TRBJ2-7
v_call: TRBV30
d_call: TRBD1

cdr3_aa: CSARSGGANNEQYF
cdr3_nt: TGCAGTGCTAGAAGCGGGGGGGCCAACAATGAGCAGTACTTC
clone_size: once
j_call: TRBJ2-5
v_call: TRBV20-1
d_call: TRBD2

cdr3_aa: CASTKGYSNQPQHF
cdr3_nt: TGTGCCAGCACTAAAGGGTATAGCAATCAGCCCCAGCATTTT
clone_size: -
j_call: TRBJ1-5
v_call: TRBV6-2/TRBV6-3
d_call: -

cdr3_aa: CASSLRQANQETQYF
cdr3_nt: TGTGCCAGTAGTTTACGACAGGCAAACCAAGAGACCCAGTACTTC
clone_size: few
j_call: TRBJ2-5
v_call: TRBV19
d_call: -

cdr3_aa: CASTGGNSPLHF
cdr3_nt: TGTGCCAGCACAGGGGGCAATTCACCCCTCCACTTT
clone_size: many
j_call: TRBJ1-6
v_call: TRBV6-6
d_call: TRBD1

cdr3_aa: CAWSTGGGGYTF
cdr3_nt: TGTGCCTGGAGTACAGGAGGCGGTGGCTACACCTTC
clone_size: once
j_call: TRBJ1-2
v_call: TRBV30
d_call: -

cdr3_aa: CASSPRLAESSYNEQFF
cdr3_nt: TGTGCCAGCAGCCCCCGACTAGCGGAGAGCTCCTACAATGAGCAGTTCTTC
clone_size: -
j_call: TRBJ2-1
v_call: TRBV7-2
d_call: TRBD2

cdr3_aa: CASRSRQGANSPLHF
cdr3_nt: TGTGCCAGCAGATCAAGACAGGGGGCTAATTCACCCCTCCACTTT
clone_size: -
j_call: TRBJ1-6
v_call: TRBV6-1
d_call: TRBD1

cdr3_aa: CSAQDREAQPQHF
cdr3_nt: TGCAGTGCCCAGGACAGGGAGGCCCAGCCCCAGCATTTT
clone_size: few
j_call: TRBJ1-5
v_call: TRBV20-1
d_call: TRBD1

cdr3_aa: CASSERGDRDTQYF
cdr3_nt: TGTGCCAGCAGTGAACGAGGGGATCGGGATACGCAGTATTTT
clone_size: few
j_call: TRBJ2-3
v_call: TRBV6-1
d_call: -